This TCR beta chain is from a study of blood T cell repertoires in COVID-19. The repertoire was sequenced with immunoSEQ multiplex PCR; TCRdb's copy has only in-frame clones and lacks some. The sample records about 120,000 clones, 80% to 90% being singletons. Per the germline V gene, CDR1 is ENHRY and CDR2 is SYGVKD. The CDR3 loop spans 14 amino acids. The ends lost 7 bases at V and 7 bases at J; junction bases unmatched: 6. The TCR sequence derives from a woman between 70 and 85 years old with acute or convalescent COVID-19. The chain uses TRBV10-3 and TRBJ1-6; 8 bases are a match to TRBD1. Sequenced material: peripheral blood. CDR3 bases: TGTGCCATCACCCAGGGGGCTGGGAATTCACCCCTCCACTTT. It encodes CAITQGAGNSPLHF.